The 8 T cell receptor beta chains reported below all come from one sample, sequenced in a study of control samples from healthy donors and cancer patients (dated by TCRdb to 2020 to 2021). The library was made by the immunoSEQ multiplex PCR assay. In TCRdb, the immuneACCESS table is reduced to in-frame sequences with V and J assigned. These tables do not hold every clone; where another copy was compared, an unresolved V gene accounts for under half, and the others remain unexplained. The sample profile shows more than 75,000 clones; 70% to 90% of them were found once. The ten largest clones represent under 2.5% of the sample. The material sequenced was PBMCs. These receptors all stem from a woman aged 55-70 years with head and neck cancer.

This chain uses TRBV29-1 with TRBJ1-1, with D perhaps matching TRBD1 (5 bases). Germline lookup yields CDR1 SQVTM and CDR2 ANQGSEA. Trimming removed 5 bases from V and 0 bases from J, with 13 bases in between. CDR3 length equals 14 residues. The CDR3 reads CSVQGQAMNTEAFF. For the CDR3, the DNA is TGCAGCGTTCAAGGACAAGCCATGAACACTGAAGCTTTCTTT.

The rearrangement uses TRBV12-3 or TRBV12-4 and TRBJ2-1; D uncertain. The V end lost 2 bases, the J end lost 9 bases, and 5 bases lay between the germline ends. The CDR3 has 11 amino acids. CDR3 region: CASSLLGEQFF. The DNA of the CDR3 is TGTGCCAGCAGTTTATTGGGTGAGCAGTTCTTC.

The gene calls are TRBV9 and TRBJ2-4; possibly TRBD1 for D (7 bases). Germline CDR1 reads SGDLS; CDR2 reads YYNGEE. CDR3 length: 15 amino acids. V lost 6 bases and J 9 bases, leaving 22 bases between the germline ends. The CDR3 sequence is CASNQGGLAEGIQYF. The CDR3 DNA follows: TGTGCCAGCAATCAGGGGGGCCTGGCGGAGGGCATTCAGTACTTC.

CDR3 sequence: CASSRSYTEAFF. CDR3 coding DNA: TGTGCCAGTAGTAGGAGTTACACTGAAGCTTTCTTT. The chain is built from TRBV19 and TRBJ1-1; no definite D call. V was clipped by 4 bases and J by 3 bases, with 6 bases between them. CDR1 and CDR2 (germline): LNHDA, SQIVND (reference sequence). There are 12 residues in the CDR3.

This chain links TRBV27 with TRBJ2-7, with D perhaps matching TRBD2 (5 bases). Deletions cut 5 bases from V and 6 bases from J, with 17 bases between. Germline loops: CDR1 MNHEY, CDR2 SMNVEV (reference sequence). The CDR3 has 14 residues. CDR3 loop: CASSLARGALEQYF. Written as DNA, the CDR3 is TGTGCCAGCAGTCTGGCCCGGGGAGCTCTCGAGCAGTACTTC.

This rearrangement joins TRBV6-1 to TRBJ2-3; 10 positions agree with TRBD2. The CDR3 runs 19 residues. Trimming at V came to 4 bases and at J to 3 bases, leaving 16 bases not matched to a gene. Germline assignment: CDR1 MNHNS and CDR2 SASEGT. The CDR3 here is CASSGHPSGSLMRTDTQYF. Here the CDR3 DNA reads TGTGCCAGCAGTGGACATCCTAGCGGGAGTTTAATGAGGACAGATACGCAGTATTTT.

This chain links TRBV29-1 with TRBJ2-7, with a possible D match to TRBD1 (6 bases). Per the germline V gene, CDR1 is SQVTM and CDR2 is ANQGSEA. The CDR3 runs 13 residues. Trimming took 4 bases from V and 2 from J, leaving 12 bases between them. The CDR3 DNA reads TGCAGCGTTGCAGCGGACAGCACCTACGAGCAGTACTTC. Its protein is CSVAADSTYEQYF.

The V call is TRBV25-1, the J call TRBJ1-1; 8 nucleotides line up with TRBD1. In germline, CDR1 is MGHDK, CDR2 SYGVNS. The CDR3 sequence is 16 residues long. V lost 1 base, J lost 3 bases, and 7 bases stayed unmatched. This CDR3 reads CASSEFGTQGDTEAFF. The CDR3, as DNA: TGTGCCAGCAGTGAATTTGGCACACAGGGGGACACTGAAGCTTTCTTT.